Each of the 9 T cell receptor beta chains below was sequenced from the same sample in a study of blood T cell repertoires in COVID-19. Assay: immunoSEQ multiplex PCR; the TCRdb copy retains only in-frame clones and omits some. The sample has about 89,000 clones, over 75% seen once. The specimen was peripheral blood. These receptor sequences come from a woman aged 80 or over with acute or convalescent COVID-19.

The rearrangement uses TRBV19 and TRBJ2-3; TRBD2 aligns across 10 bases. CDR1 LNHDA and CDR2 SQIVND come from the germline V gene (reference sequence). V was clipped by 3 bases and J by 2 bases; unmatched bases: 5. This CDR3 is built from 16 residues. This CDR3 is CASSIQRGGPTDTQYF. The DNA for the CDR3 is TGTGCCAGTAGTATCCAGCGGGGGGGCCCCACAGATACGCAGTATTTT.

This clone was observed a few times. The chain links TRBV19 to TRBJ2-3; TRBD1 might be the D (6 bases). The V gene's germline CDR1 is LNHDA and CDR2 SQIVND (reference sequence). The CDR3 runs 15 residues. Deletions cut 2 bases from V and 1 base from J, with 10 bases between. The CDR3 sequence: CASSIWGQGTDTQYF. DNA for the CDR3: TGTGCCAGTAGTATATGGGGGCAGGGCACAGATACGCAGTATTTT.

The CDR3 here is CASSLGGAGGQGEQFF. For the CDR3, the DNA is TGTGCCAGCAGCTTAGGGGGGGCAGGGGGCCAAGGTGAGCAGTTCTTC. This chain connects TRBV7-8 to TRBJ2-1, with 8 bases that match TRBD1. J was trimmed by 9 bases and V by 1 base; bases with no gene match: 11. There are 16 residues in the CDR3. Looked up from germline, CDR1 is SGHVS and CDR2 is FQNEAQ.

The chain uses TRBV4-3 and TRBJ2-7; TRBD2 might be the D (5 bases). CDR3 size: 13 residues. CDR1 LGHNA and CDR2 YSLEER come from the germline V gene. Trimming took off 4 bases at V and 5 bases at J, with 12 bases between the two ends. DNA for the CDR3: TGCGCCAGCAGCCCTCGGCAGAGGGACGAGCAGTACTTC. Translated: CASSPRQRDEQYF.

The chain employs TRBV5-6 and TRBJ2-5, with a possible D match to TRBD1 (6 bases). V was shortened by 3 bases and J by 5 bases, with 17 bases between the two germline ends. This CDR3 region has 15 residues. The germline V gene has CDR1 SGHDT and CDR2 YYEEEE. The CDR3 DNA is TGTGCCAGCAGCTCCTACAGGGAGATGGGGGAGACCCAGTACTTC. Its translation: CASSSYREMGETQYF.

This chain joins TRBV2 and TRBJ2-7, with 8 positions matching TRBD1. Looked up from germline, CDR1 is SNHLY and CDR2 is FYNNEI. The CDR3 extends over 14 amino acids. The V segment lost 6 bases and the J segment 0 bases; nucleotides outside the gene matches: 4. The CDR3 region has the DNA TGTGCCAGCAGGGGACAGGCTAGCTCCTACGAGCAGTACTTC. It codes for CASRGQASSYEQYF.

The J gene is TRBJ2-1, the V gene TRBV5-5; 10 bases match TRBD2. The CDR3 length is 15 residues. V was clipped by 4 bases and J by 2 bases; unmatched bases: 3. Germline CDR1 and CDR2: SGHKS and YYEKEE (reference sequence). DNA of the CDR3: TGTGCCAGCAGCCGAAGCGGGGGGGCCTACAATGAGCAGTTCTTC. Translation: CASSRSGGAYNEQFF.

This CDR3 reads CASSQEGGSTYGYTF. CDR3 bases: TGCGCCAGCAGCCAAGAAGGCGGCAGTACCTATGGCTACACCTTC. The chain uses TRBV4-3 and TRBJ1-2; D gene unclear. This CDR3 has 15 amino acids. In germline, CDR1 is LGHNA, CDR2 YSLEER. The ends were cut back, 0 bases at V and 4 bases at J, with 12 bases in the middle.

This chain connects TRBV28 to TRBJ1-4, with D hard to call. The V end was cut by 6 bases, the J end by 8 bases, with 16 bases between. The CDR3 loop spans 14 amino acids. Germline loops: CDR1 MDHEN, CDR2 SYDVKM. The CDR3 sequence: CASSSGDSKEKLFF. CDR3 in DNA: TGTGCCAGCAGCTCCGGGGATTCGAAGGAAAAACTGTTTTTT. Full variable domain (remainder filled in from reference TRBV28 and TRBJ1-4): DVKVTQSSRYLVKRTGEKVFLECVQDMDHENMFWYRQDPGLGLRLIYFSYDVKMKEKGDIPEGYSVSREKKERFSLILESASTNQTSMYLCASSSGDSKEKLFFGSGTQLSVL.